This entry describes one T cell receptor (beta chain). Its specific antigen is unknown. Base quality data are lacking; no much larger clone is found one base away. This same CDR3 is encoded by further DNA sequences in the sample. The donors were healthy, HIV-negative adults with no recently reported acute infections or vaccinations. Every donor was a Caucasian adult residing in Nashville, Tennessee, USA. CD4+ T cells were enriched through magnetic negative selection, after which naive cells were positively selected on CD45RA and the remaining negative fraction served as the memory subset. Blood was collected by leukapheresis, and PBMCs were isolated by Ficoll-Histopaque density gradient centrifugation and then cryopreserved in liquid nitrogen vapor phase. Analytical flow cytometry was used to check the purity and quantity of every magnetically sorted T cell population. Each sorted fraction had its genomic DNA isolated and then quantified by UV absorbance on a Nanodrop 2000c.

The entry originates in a study of shared clonotypes between healthy human individuals (dated by TCRdb to 2020 to 2021). Looking at the study overall: Two women and three men aged 18 to 49 years were included in the cohort. Between about 0.8 and 9 billion PBMCs per donor were obtained by leukapheresis. Different laboratories and diverse techniques were used to prepare libraries and sequence TCR repertoires, to increase sequencing depth and limit assay-specific biases. Per donor, three plates each were used for CD4 naive and CD4 memory, two for CD8 naive, and one for CD8 memory. To estimate repertoire size and how much clonotype sharing occurs between individuals, the study deeply sequenced the blood TCR repertoires of five healthy adults.

What the authors observed across the whole study: Based on pairwise subsampling, the degree of clonotype sharing among donors was expected to be affected by sequencing depth. Sampling was limited to blood, and TCR repertoires in tissue likely differ from TCR repertoires in blood. Rarefaction of sorted-subset datasets indicated incomplete sequencing despite the large sequencing depth. Roughly 5% of naive CD4, 3.5% of naive CD8, roughly 2.4% of memory CD4, and roughly 0.4% of memory CD8 clonotypes were shared across several donors. Naive subsets generally had larger estimated clonotype richness than memory subsets. Because the study included only a small number of donors, the genetic and exposure-history diversity represented was limited. Clonotypes shared by all four sorted-subset donors showed higher generation probabilities than non-shared clonotypes.

At the junction V is shortened by 0 bases and J by 1 base, with 7 bases in between. The cysteine opens and the phenylalanine closes a CDR3 of 13 amino acids. Left in the record is the CDR3 DNA by itself, 39 bases read in frame from the first base. The CDR1 and CDR2 encoded by the germline V gene (reference sequence) are GTSNPN and SVGIG. TCR CDR3 regions were amplified from genomic DNA by multiplex PCR using the deep immunoSEQ assay. For each cell subset, the extracted genomic DNA was distributed evenly across all wells of several immunoSEQ 96-well plates, and each plate served as one replicate. For sorted subsets, roughly 190 ng of genomic DNA, equivalent to roughly 33,000 T cell genomes, went into each replicate PCR. Purified libraries were measured with a Qubit 3.0 fluorometer, size-checked on a Bioanalyzer 2100, and measured again with the KAPA Library Quantification kit. Each immunoSEQ 96-well plate was sequenced on its own single-read 150-cycle Illumina NextSeq 550 flow cell. The authors' pipeline ran thus. Because the immunoSEQ output held only junctional sequences and lacked quality scores, the filtering could not match the filtering applied to full-length reads. Sequences were annotated with PyIR, a Python wrapper for IgBLAST v1.9, using IMGT germline references to assign V/J genes and CDR3. Reads were removed for weak V/J assignments (E-value above 1e-6), missing CDR3, stop codons, out-of-frame junctions, or ambiguous translated residues. V3J clonotypes were defined as sequences sharing an identical inferred V gene, J gene, and CDR3 amino acid sequence. Percentage overlap between repertoires was computed as shared unique clonotypes divided by the size of the smaller repertoire. Repertoire richness was assessed with RTK rarefaction, the Chao1 estimator, and Recon v2.1 estimates of unobserved clonotypes. Generation probabilities for all TCRbeta clonotypes obtained by the gDNA method from a handful of donors were computed using OLGA. Drawn from immuneACCESS, this table holds only the in-frame rearrangements with V and J called that TCRdb kept. Clones are partly lost; checked studies trace under half to an unresolved V gene and leave the rest unexplained. The V and J calls and clone size are taken from that table; D and trimming were inferred from the DNA. The sample table contains about 2.4 million clones; only one count was recorded for 93% of them. More than 0.35% of the sample is held by the ten biggest clonotypes.

Sequencing was performed on naive CD4+ T cells from PBMCs. Sample cell subset or site, as interpreted from the label and publication: CD45RA+ positively selected. The receptor comes from a man aged 18 to 30 in good health. Some clones in this sample may be carry-over from other donors' samples. The chain is made from TRBV30 and TRBJ2-7; the D gene lacks a confident call. The bases read TGTGCCTGGAGTGTGGGTAGTTCCTACGAGCAGTACTTC. Translated, it reads CAWSVGSSYEQYF.